What follows are 15 T cell receptor beta chains derived from one specimen sequenced in a study of PD-L1 blockade in urothelial cancer (dated by TCRdb to between 2016 and 2019). The protocol used for the library was the immunoSEQ multiplex PCR assay. Sourced from immuneACCESS, this table was stored by TCRdb with only in-frame sequences that have V and J called. A share of the clones is absent; for the studies checked, an unresolved V gene accounts for under half, and the remainder has no known explanation. The sample table shows roughly 95,000 clones, and roughly 91% are seen once. The ten largest clonotypes hold 2% to 2.5% of the sample. Sample time point, as interpreted from the label and publication: pretreatment peripheral blood. The specimen was PBMCs, collected around atezolizumab (anti-PD-L1) treatment. All receptors derive from a man aged 60 to 69 with urothelial cancer.

Turning to this clone: Distinct nucleotide sequences in the sample also encode this CDR3. The chain recombines TRBV7-8 with TRBJ2-7; 8 nucleotides line up with TRBD1. Germline CDR1 SGHVS, CDR2 FQNEAQ. The trim removed 6 bases at V and 2 bases at J, leaving 3 bases unmatched. CDR3 size: 13 residues. The DNA of the CDR3 is TGTGCCAGCAGTCGGACAGGGACCTACGAGCAGTACTTC. This encodes CASSRTGTYEQYF.

The V and J genes are TRBV12-2 and TRBJ2-3; the table's TRBD1 call for D was not verified on the DNA. TRBV12-2 is marked as a pseudogene. This CDR3 region has 15 residues. This CDR3 is CASRVQVSRTDTQYF. The DNA of the CDR3 is TGTGCAAGTCGCGTCCAGGTCTCCCGCACAGATACGCAGTATTTT.

The chain uses TRBV5-1 and TRBJ2-3, with TRBD1 matching over 8 bases. Germline CDR1 and CDR2: SGHRS and YFSETQ. The CDR3 is 15 residues long. V gave up 6 bases and J gave up 5 bases; unmatched junction bases: 11. CDR3 amino acids: CASTYGAGGEDTQYF. The CDR3 bases are TGCGCCAGCACTTACGGGGCAGGGGGCGAAGATACGCAGTATTTT.

This chain joins TRBV9 and TRBJ2-1; D is unresolved. CDR3 length: 13 amino acids. Per germline, CDR1 SGDLS and CDR2 YYNGEE. Trimming took off 0 bases at V and 4 bases at J, with 5 bases between the two ends. CDR3 nucleotide sequence: TGTGCCAGCAGCGTAGGAACTTACAATGAGCAGTTCTTC. Residues: CASSVGTYNEQFF. Filled out from reference TRBV9 and TRBJ2-1, the complete variable domain reads DSGVTQTPKHLITATGQRVTLRCSPRSGDLSVYWYQQSLDQGLQFLIQYYNGEERAKGNILERFSAQQFPDLHSELNLSSLELGDSALYFCASSVGTYNEQFFGPGTRLTVL.

The chain couples TRBV19 to TRBJ2-1, with 12 bases fitting TRBD2. V trimming: 4 bases; J trimming: 7 bases; junction bases outside the gene matches: 11. CDR3 length: 17 residues. Germline V lookup: CDR1 LNHDA, CDR2 SQIVND (reference sequence). Here the CDR3 DNA reads TGTGCCAGTAGTAGAGGTCCGACTAGCGGGAGTGAGAATGAGCAGTTCTTC. It is translated as CASSRGPTSGSENEQFF.

The rearrangement links TRBV6-5 to TRBJ1-2; TRBD1 aligns across 7 bases. The V segment lost 6 bases and the J segment 5 bases; nucleotides outside the gene matches: 3. Germline V gives CDR1 MNHEY, CDR2 SVGAGI. CDR3 length: 12 residues. The CDR3 nucleotides read TGTGCCAGCAGAAAGACAGGGTATGGCTACACCTTC. Its translation: CASRKTGYGYTF.

This clone appeared once. This rearrangement joins TRBV18 to TRBJ2-1; 7 bases fit TRBD1. This CDR3 contains 16 residues. CDR1 KGHSH and CDR2 LQKENI come from the germline V gene. V gave up 3 bases and J gave up 9 bases; unmatched junction bases: 14. As DNA, the CDR3 is TGTGCCAGCTCACCGACTATAATTTTACAGGGGAGTGAGCAGTTCTTC. Protein sequence: CASSPTIILQGSEQFF.

The chain is built from TRBV28 and TRBJ2-2, with 8 positions matching TRBD2. Germline V gene lookup returns CDR1 MDHEN and CDR2 SYDVKM. The V segment lost 2 bases and the J segment 4 bases; nucleotides outside the gene matches: 3. The length of the CDR3 is 15 residues. In nucleotides, the CDR3 is TGTGCCAGCAGTTTAGCGGCGGGAGGCACCGGGGAGCTGTTTTTT. This codes for CASSLAAGGTGELFF.

This chain joins TRBV2 and TRBJ2-3; 8 bases are a match to TRBD2. V gave up 3 bases and J gave up 2 bases; unmatched junction bases: 10. This CDR3 contains 17 residues. In germline, CDR1 is SNHLY, CDR2 FYNNEI. CDR3 sequence (DNA): TGTGCCAGCAGTGATCGATCAGCGGGGGCAGACACAGATACGCAGTATTTT. This sequence encodes CASSDRSAGADTDTQYF.

This clone was detected a few times. The CDR3 bases are TGTGCCAGCAGTTTCCAGGTGAGCGGCTACGAGCAGTACTTC. Its protein is CASSFQVSGYEQYF. This chain links TRBV27 with TRBJ2-7, with D perhaps matching TRBD2 (5 bases). The CDR3 consists of 14 residues. Germline CDR1 is MNHEY and CDR2 is SMNVEV (reference sequence). V was trimmed by 3 bases and J by 3 bases, leaving 12 bases between them.

The CDR3 sequence is CASSSGQGEETQYF. The CDR3 coding sequence is TGTGCCAGTAGTTCCGGACAGGGTGAAGAGACCCAGTACTTC. V is TRBV19 and J is TRBJ2-5; 8 positions agree with TRBD1. From germline, CDR1 is LNHDA and CDR2 SQIVND (reference sequence). V lost 5 bases to trimming and J lost 3 bases; unmatched junction nucleotides: 5. The CDR3 spans 14 residues.

The V and J genes are TRBV20-1 and TRBJ1-2; TRBD1 is a possible D gene (6 bases). CDR1 and CDR2 (germline): DFQATT, SNEGSKA (reference sequence). The CDR3 has 11 amino acids. V shed 7 bases and J shed 8 bases, with 14 bases lying between them. The DNA for the CDR3 is TGCAGTGACAGGACGGGGGGCGGCTACACCTTC. Translating gives CSDRTGGGYTF.

The V call is TRBV5-1, the J call TRBJ2-3; TRBD2 might be the D (5 bases). The germline V gene has CDR1 SGHRS and CDR2 YFSETQ. The V end lost 0 bases, the J end lost 2 bases, and 7 bases lay between the germline ends. CDR3 length: 14 amino acids. The CDR3 loop is CASSLGLSTDTQYF. CDR3 DNA sequence: TGCGCCAGCAGCTTGGGACTATCCACAGATACGCAGTATTTT.

The chain carries TRBV5-6 and TRBJ1-2; TRBD1 agrees at 7 bases. The ends lost 0 bases at V and 6 bases at J; junction bases unmatched: 2. This CDR3 comprises 13 residues. Per the germline V gene, CDR1 is SGHDT and CDR2 is YYEEEE. DNA for the CDR3: TGTGCCAGCAGCTTGGGAGGGGGCCATGGCTACACCTTC. Translating it yields CASSLGGGHGYTF.

V gene TRBV19 combines with J gene TRBJ1-4; tentatively, D is TRBD1 (6 bases). This CDR3 is built from 13 residues. V lost 3 bases and J 8 bases, leaving 10 bases between the germline ends. Germline CDR1 reads LNHDA; CDR2 reads SQIVND (reference sequence). In nucleotides, the CDR3 is TGTGCCAGTAGTATCGCCGACAGGGAAAAACTGTTTTTT. This sequence encodes CASSIADREKLFF.